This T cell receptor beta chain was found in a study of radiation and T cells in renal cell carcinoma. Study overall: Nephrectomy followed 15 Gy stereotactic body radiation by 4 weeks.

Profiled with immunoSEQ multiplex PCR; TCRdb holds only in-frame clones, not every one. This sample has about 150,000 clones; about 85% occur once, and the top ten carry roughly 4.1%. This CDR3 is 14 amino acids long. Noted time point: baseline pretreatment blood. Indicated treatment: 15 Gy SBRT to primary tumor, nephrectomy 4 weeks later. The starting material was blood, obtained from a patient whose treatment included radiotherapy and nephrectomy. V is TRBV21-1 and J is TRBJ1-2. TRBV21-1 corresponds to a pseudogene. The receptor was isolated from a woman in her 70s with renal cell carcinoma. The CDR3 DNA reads TGTGCCAGCAGCAAAGGGCCCGGTCTCTATGGCTACACCTTC. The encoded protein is CASSKGPGLYGYTF.